What follows is one TCR beta chain and its context. Its cognate antigen has yet to be identified. Base qualities are not recorded, but no much larger clone differs from it by a single base. Trimmed from V: 2 bases; trimmed from J: 8 bases; junction bases lacking a gene match: 4. For CDR1 and CDR2, the germline V gene lists SGHRS and YFSETQ. Spanning cysteine to phenylalanine, the CDR3 consists of 15 amino acids. The kept DNA is CDR3 alone, 45 bases in frame from the first base. The immunoSEQ Assay, a bias-controlled multiplex PCR, was used to amplify TCRbeta CDR3 regions from genomic DNA. Under the source paper's analysis protocol: The number of nucleated cells in each sample was estimated by amplification of reference gene primers within the assay. Sequence reads were collapsed and filtered to measure the absolute abundance of every unique TCRbeta CDR3 rearrangement. For each sample, productive Simpson clonality was calculated by taking the square root of Simpson's diversity index across productive rearrangements. This is the immuneACCESS table as TCRdb keeps it, with only in-frame sequences that have V and J called. A part of the clones is gone; compared with another copy, unresolved V genes explain less than half, and the rest is unexplained. V and J calls and clone size are given by that table; D and trimming were obtained from the DNA. For this sample the table gives about 69,000 clones, of which almost 80% were detected only once. In total, the top ten clones hold about 15% of the sample.

The data stem from a study of blood T cell repertoires in COVID-19 (dated by TCRdb to the early 2020s). A note on the overall study: Collaborator samples came from the United States, Italy and Spain and covered acute and convalescent phases of COVID-19. The material from the prospective study consisted of cDNA or gDNA derived from T cells, B-cell-depleted T cells, or PBMCs. The dataset comprised deeply sampled blood TCRbeta repertoires from subjects exposed to, actively infected with, or recovered from COVID-19. The repertoires were made available in a free public database intended to serve as a resource for research on the immune response to SARS-CoV-2. The samples were drawn from the first 160 participants of the ongoing ImmuneRACE study and from under 1,500 subjects provided by 6 global collaborators. Nearly every sample came with metadata listing a de-identified subject ID, COVID-19 status, age in years and sex. Where available, HLA class I and class II types were obtained from metadata supplied by the sample provider rather than from assay-based typing.

Collaborating institutions collected whole blood in K2EDTA tubes following their own protocols. For TCRbeta analysis, collaborators shipped samples in one of three forms: frozen whole blood, isolated PBMCs, or DNA extracted from either of those sample types. Overall results and qualifications from the work: Clinical and demographic metadata were provided uncurated, with the amount varying by source and participant.

Sequencing was done on a sample of peripheral blood. This chain is built from TRBV5-1 and TRBJ1-4, and 12 junctional nucleotides match TRBD1. The receptor comes from a man aged 55 to 70 with acute or convalescent COVID-19. The CDR3 region has the sequence CASSLGTGGAEKLFF. The DNA sequence reads TGCGCCAGCAGCTTAGGGACAGGGGGCGCGGAAAAACTGTTTTTT.